This passage covers 23 T cell receptor beta chains from one sample sequenced in a study of cytomegalovirus exposure and HLA in healthy donors (dated 2017 in TCRdb). The method behind the library was the immunoSEQ multiplex PCR assay. Sourced from immuneACCESS, this table was stored by TCRdb with only in-frame sequences that have V and J called. A share of the clones is absent; for the studies checked, an unresolved V gene accounts for under half, and the remainder has no known explanation. Recorded for this sample are about 160,000 clones; about 96% of them occurred a single time. The ten top clones hold about 0.94% of the sample. The sample consisted of PBMCs. The origin of the receptors is a woman under 30 in good health and CMV-seronegative.

This clone was counted between two and nine times. Other DNA sequences of this sample code for an identical CDR3. Written as DNA, the CDR3 is TGTGCCAGCAGTGAAGCGGGGGGACAGGGTTATGGCTACACCTTC. As protein: CASSEAGGQGYGYTF. This sequence joins TRBV6-1 and TRBJ1-2; 9 positions match TRBD1. This CDR3 is 15 amino acids long. The ends lost 0 bases at V and 5 bases at J; junction bases unmatched: 4. Germline V gene sequence: CDR1 MNHNS, CDR2 SASEGT.

The rearrangement joins TRBV25-1 to TRBJ2-1; D is unresolved. The germline CDR1 and CDR2 sequences are MGHDK and SYGVNS. CDR3 length: 17 residues. Trimming removed 1 base from V and 8 bases from J, with 21 bases in between. This CDR3 is CASSEWKVVFDNDEQFF. In nucleotides, the CDR3 is TGTGCCAGCAGTGAATGGAAGGTGGTCTTCGACAACGATGAGCAGTTCTTC. Using reference TRBV25-1 and TRBJ2-1 for the parts outside the CDR3, the full variable domain is EADIYQTPRYLVIGTGKKITLECSQTMGHDKMYWYQQDPGMELHLIHYSYGVNSTEKGDLSSESTVSRIRTEHFPLTLESARPSHTSQYLCASSEWKVVFDNDEQFFGPGTRLTVL.

V usage is TRBV2 and J usage is TRBJ2-1; D is perhaps TRBD1 (6 bases). Germline V gene sequence: CDR1 SNHLY, CDR2 FYNNEI. The germline V and J ends were trimmed by 8 bases and 2 bases, with 10 bases remaining between them. CDR3 size: 13 residues. This CDR3 is CASSGVPYNEQFF. Written as DNA, the CDR3 is TGTGCCAGCTCAGGGGTCCCCTACAATGAGCAGTTCTTC.

This clone was seen a few times. The chain recombines TRBV2 with TRBJ2-2, with 8 positions matching TRBD2. CDR3 length: 14 amino acids. V dropped 5 bases and J dropped 4; count of bases not matched to a gene: 3. CDR1 and CDR2 (germline): SNHLY, FYNNEI. CDR3 sequence (DNA): TGTGCCAGCAGTCCCAGCGGGGGCACCGGGGAGCTGTTTTTT. It codes for CASSPSGGTGELFF.

The chain has TRBV7-2 and TRBJ2-1; TRBD1 matches at 7 bases. CDR3 length: 14 residues. Germline V gene sequence: CDR1 SGHTA, CDR2 FQGNSA. V trimming: 3 bases; J trimming: 8 bases; junction bases outside the gene matches: 7. The CDR3 reads CASSFARGLDEQFF. CDR3 in DNA: TGTGCCAGCAGCTTCGCAAGGGGGCTCGATGAGCAGTTCTTC.

The chain carries TRBV11-2 and TRBJ1-2; 7 bases line up with TRBD1. CDR1 and CDR2 from the germline V gene are SGHAT and FQNNGV. J gave up 2 bases and V 5 bases, and 5 bases lay outside the gene matches. The CDR3 has 14 amino acids. CDR3: CASSRDSPNYGYTF. The CDR3, as DNA: TGTGCCAGCAGCCGGGACAGCCCGAACTATGGCTACACCTTC.

V is TRBV19 and J is TRBJ2-5; the match to TRBD2 covers 8 bases. The germline CDR1 and CDR2 sequences are LNHDA and SQIVND (reference sequence). After removal of 3 bases from V and 0 bases from J, the junction contained 3 bases not matched to a gene. This CDR3 has 15 residues. The CDR3 protein is CASSISGGYQETQYF. The CDR3 DNA is TGTGCCAGTAGTATCAGCGGGGGATACCAAGAGACCCAGTACTTC.

The sample holds one count of this clone. The rearrangement joins TRBV4-1 to TRBJ1-1, with TRBD1 matching 12 bases. Looked up from germline, CDR1 is MGHRA and CDR2 is YSYEKL. The CDR3 runs 18 residues. Trimming cost V 3 bases and J 5 bases; bases outside gene matches: 13. CDR3 bases: TGCGCCAGCAGCCAGACCGGGACAGGGGGCCGACGTAGGACTGAAGCTTTCTTT. Translation gives CASSQTGTGGRRRTEAFF.

The gene calls are TRBV14 and TRBJ2-7, with 10 bases lining up with TRBD1. With V trimmed by 5 bases and J by 5 bases, 9 bases remained unmatched. Per germline, CDR1 SGHDN and CDR2 FVKESK. The CDR3 totals 15 residues. CDR3 loop: CASSTHRDRGHEQYF. As DNA, the CDR3 is TGTGCCAGCAGCACCCACCGGGACAGGGGCCACGAGCAGTACTTC. Full variable domain (outside the CDR3, taken from reference TRBV14 and TRBJ2-7): EAGVTQFPSHSVIEKGQTVTLRCDPISGHDNLYWYRRVMGKEIKFLLHFVKESKQDESGMPNNRFLAERTGGTYSTLKVQPAELEDSGVYFCASSTHRDRGHEQYFGPGTRLTVT.

The rearrangement uses TRBV5-5 and TRBJ1-3; D gene unclear. The CDR3 covers 15 residues. The germline CDR1 and CDR2 sequences are SGHKS and YYEKEE (reference sequence). Trimming removed 4 bases at V and 4 bases at J, with 15 bases between. CDR3: CASSPGLSIGNTIYF. In DNA form, the CDR3 reads TGTGCCAGCAGCCCAGGACTTAGTATCGGAAACACCATATATTTT.

The genes are TRBV5-1 and TRBJ1-2; 9 positions agree with TRBD1. There are 12 residues in the CDR3. Germline values: CDR1 SGHRS, CDR2 YFSETQ. The junction had 2 bases not matched to a gene; V was cut back by 4 bases and J by 7 bases. The CDR3 sequence: CASSMDRGGYTF. DNA of the CDR3: TGCGCCAGCAGCATGGACAGGGGTGGCTACACCTTC.

The chain recombines TRBV11-2 with TRBJ1-2, with 7 positions matching TRBD1. The CDR3 length is 12 residues. Trimming at V came to 4 bases and at J to 7 bases, leaving 3 bases not matched to a gene. Looked up from germline, CDR1 is SGHAT and CDR2 is FQNNGV. The CDR3 region has the DNA TGTGCCAGCAGCTGGAACAGGGGTGGCTACACCTTC. This codes for CASSWNRGGYTF.

This clone was counted a single time. V and J are TRBV12-5 and TRBJ2-5; 11 bases are a match to TRBD2. Germline lookup yields CDR1 LGHNT and CDR2 FRNRAP. The CDR3 runs to 16 residues. Trimming removed 7 bases from V and 0 bases from J; junction bases left unmatched: 7. CDR3 in DNA: TGTGCTAGTGCCCCTCGTAGCGGGGGGGACCAAGAGACCCAGTACTTC. It is translated as CASAPRSGGDQETQYF.

This chain joins TRBV6-5 and TRBJ2-7, with a weak D call TRBD1 (5 bases). Per the germline V gene, CDR1 is MNHEY and CDR2 is SVGAGI. V was cut by 5 bases and J by 5 bases, with 13 bases left in between. CDR3 length equals 13 residues. CDR3 protein: CASSPPGLNEQYF. The CDR3 DNA follows: TGTGCCAGCAGTCCCCCAGGGTTAAACGAGCAGTACTTC.

This clone was seen just once. The rearrangement uses TRBV5-6 and TRBJ2-4; TRBD2 matches 13 bases. With V trimmed by 4 bases and J by 7 bases, 11 bases remained unmatched. Germline V gene data show CDR1 as SGHDT and CDR2 as YYEEEE. The CDR3 has 17 amino acids. In nucleotides, the CDR3 is TGTGCCAGCAGCCTACTAGCGGGGGGGGCTGGTCAGAACATTCAGTACTTC. It translates to CASSLLAGGAGQNIQYF.

The chain carries TRBV10-3 and TRBJ2-5, with D possibly TRBD2 on 5 matching bases. Germline CDR1 is ENHRY and CDR2 is SYGVKD. The V and J ends lost 10 bases and 9 bases respectively, with 18 bases between them. The CDR3 covers 12 residues. In nucleotides, the CDR3 is TGTGCCACTCAATACCCGTTGGGAGCCCAGTACTTC. Amino acid sequence: CATQYPLGAQYF.

This chain uses TRBV28 with TRBJ1-3; 8 nucleotides line up with TRBD1. Per the germline V gene, CDR1 is MDHEN and CDR2 is SYDVKM. Trimming cost V 2 bases and J 0 bases; bases outside gene matches: 3. The CDR3 spans 16 residues. The CDR3 reads CASSLQGAYSGNTIYF. The CDR3 nucleotides read TGTGCCAGCAGTTTACAGGGGGCTTACTCTGGAAACACCATATATTTT.

This rearrangement joins TRBV27 to TRBJ1-2; 7 bases are shared with TRBD1. Germline CDR1 is MNHEY and CDR2 is SMNVEV (reference sequence). The trim removed 3 bases at V and 0 bases at J, leaving 4 bases unmatched. The CDR3 has 15 amino acids. The CDR3 reads CASSLSGGSNYGYTF. CDR3 in DNA: TGTGCCAGCAGTTTGTCAGGGGGATCTAACTATGGCTACACCTTC.

The genes are TRBV27 and TRBJ1-5; D is ambiguous. V was trimmed by 7 bases and J by 2 bases, leaving 21 bases between them. The CDR3 sequence is 17 residues long. Germline CDR1 reads MNHEY; CDR2 reads SMNVEV (reference sequence). CDR3 nucleotides: TGTGCCAGCAAAGGAAGTCGAGGGAACGGGCGCAATCAGCCCCAGCATTTT. Encoded protein: CASKGSRGNGRNQPQHF.

This clone occurred a few times. This chain connects TRBV6-4 to TRBJ1-5; TRBD1 aligns across 8 bases. CDR1 is MRHNA and CDR2 is SNTAGT in the germline V gene. The CDR3 totals 15 residues. The J segment lost 2 bases and the V segment lost 0 bases, leaving 0 bases of the junction unmatched. The CDR3 region is CASSDSDRGNQPQHF. As DNA, the CDR3 is TGTGCCAGCAGTGACTCGGACAGGGGCAATCAGCCCCAGCATTTT.

The table lists this clone with a count of one. The gene calls are TRBV30 and TRBJ2-5; 9 bases are a match to TRBD2. The CDR3 loop spans 13 amino acids. Trimming cost V 3 bases and J 5 bases; bases outside gene matches: 4. Germline V gene sequence: CDR1 GTSNPN, CDR2 SVGIG (reference sequence). CDR3 loop: CAWRGLAYETQYF. DNA of the CDR3: TGTGCCTGGAGGGGACTAGCATATGAGACCCAGTACTTC.

The rearrangement uses TRBV6-5 and TRBJ2-7, with 8 bases matching TRBD1. The germline V gene has CDR1 MNHEY and CDR2 SVGAGI. CDR3 size: 15 residues. The V segment lost 6 bases and the J segment 2 bases; nucleotides outside the gene matches: 9. CDR3 nucleotides: TGTGCCAGCAGCCGGCAGGGGGCCATTACCTACGAGCAGTACTTC. Translated: CASSRQGAITYEQYF.

The chain has TRBV28 and TRBJ2-1, with D maybe TRBD1 (5 bases). Trimming took off 6 bases at V and 5 bases at J, with 11 bases between the two ends. The CDR3 consists of 13 residues. The germline V gene encodes CDR1 MDHEN and CDR2 SYDVKM. The CDR3 protein is CASSQGNDNEQFF. The CDR3 DNA reads as TGTGCCAGCAGCCAGGGTAATGACAATGAGCAGTTCTTC.